The sequence of this T cell receptor beta chain was determined in a study of technical replicates of blood from several donors. The CDR3 has 12 amino acids. Germline CDR1 reads SQVTM; CDR2 reads ANQGSEA. Trimming at V came to 4 bases and at J to 4 bases, leaving 2 bases not matched to a gene. Using immunoSEQ multiplex PCR, the repertoire was profiled, and TCRdb retains in-frame clones only, with some absent. The sample yields around 67,000 clones, roughly 92% seen once. The TCR was taken from a human donor in good health. This rearrangement joins TRBV29-1 to TRBJ2-5; 8 nucleotides line up with TRBD1. Sequencing used T cells isolated from PBMCs. The CDR3 loop reads CSVGGQGETQYF. In DNA form, the CDR3 reads TGCAGCGTTGGAGGACAGGGAGAGACCCAGTACTTC.